The 11 T cell receptor beta chains below were found in one sample sequenced in a study of blood T cells in healthy people across ages. A sample-barcoded 5' primer and a J-beta primer mix were used in a second PCR of roughly 6 to 11 cycles. TCRdb passed the 5' RACE reads through MiXCR, listing each CDR3 protein once. Counted here are around 1,900,000 distinct CDR3 sequences, 30% to 40% occurring once; the ten biggest clones make up 23%. Sequencing was performed on blood. Source of these receptors: a human donor in good health.

This clonotype was recorded at least ten times. V usage is TRBV5-1 and J usage is TRBJ2-3; 10 positions match TRBD1. Germline assignment: CDR1 SGHRS and CDR2 YFSETQ. There are 16 residues in the CDR3. V gave up 4 bases and J gave up 4 bases; unmatched junction bases: 9. The CDR3 spells CASSITGTGVADTQYF. DNA for the CDR3: TGCGCCAGCAGCATTACCGGGACAGGGGTGGCAGATACGCAGTATTTT.

V is TRBV20-1 and J is TRBJ2-6, with D perhaps matching TRBD1 (5 bases). The germline CDR1 and CDR2 sequences are DFQATT and SNEGSKA (reference sequence). The CDR3 contains 15 residues. V lost 5 bases, J lost 0 bases, and 11 bases lay in between. In DNA form, the CDR3 reads TGCAGTGCTTCCGACAGTGCCTCTGGGGCCAACGTCCTGACTTTC. Translated: CSASDSASGANVLTF.

The rearrangement joins TRBV19 to TRBJ1-1; perhaps TRBD1 as D (6 bases). Trimming took 4 bases from V and 4 from J, leaving 16 bases between them. This CDR3 comprises 15 residues. Germline CDR1 and CDR2: LNHDA and SQIVND (reference sequence). CDR3 sequence (DNA): TGTGCCAGTAGTAGCTGGGGGGCAGCCCGCACTGAAGCTTTCTTT. Its translation is CASSSWGAARTEAFF.

The chain links TRBV20-1 to TRBJ2-7, with a possible D match to TRBD2 (6 bases). V gave up 6 bases and J gave up 2 bases, with 17 bases separating them. The germline V gene encodes CDR1 DFQATT and CDR2 SNEGSKA (reference sequence). The CDR3 is made up of 14 amino acids. The chain's CDR3 is CSAPTRANTYEQYF. CDR3 in DNA: TGCAGTGCCCCGACTAGAGCGAACACCTACGAGCAGTACTTC.

This clonotype was detected a few times. The rearrangement uses TRBV7-9 and TRBJ1-1; no definite D call. Germline V gene lookup returns CDR1 SEHNR and CDR2 FQNEAQ (reference sequence). This CDR3 has 12 amino acids. Trimming pared 3 bases from V and 4 bases from J, leaving 6 bases between. The CDR3 loop is CASSFRSTEAFF. The CDR3 DNA reads as TGTGCCAGCAGCTTCAGGAGCACTGAAGCTTTCTTT. Looking up the rest from reference TRBV7-9 and TRBJ1-1 gives the full variable domain: DTGVSQNPRHKITKRGQNVTFRCDPISEHNRLYWYRQTLGQGPEFLTYFQNEAQLEKSRLLSDRFSAERPKGSFSTLEIQRTEQGDSAMYLCASSFRSTEAFFGQGTRLTVV.

V is TRBV24-1 and J is TRBJ2-7; possibly TRBD1 or TRBD2 for D (7 bases each). Germline assignment: CDR1 KGHDR and CDR2 SFDVKD. V was pared by 5 bases and J by 6 bases, with 19 bases between. The CDR3 is 15 amino acids. CDR3 loop: CATSAAGEGAIEQYF. CDR3 coding DNA: TGTGCCACCAGTGCCGCAGGGGAGGGGGCTATCGAGCAGTACTTC.

The chain uses TRBV18 and TRBJ2-5; tentative D call: TRBD1 (5 bases). The J call is uncertain, as TRBJ2-7 better fits the DNA end. The germline gives CDR1 KGHSH, CDR2 LQKENI. This CDR3 region has 15 residues. The CDR3 loop reads CASSQVRQGGGEQYF. DNA for the CDR3: TGTGCCAGCTCACAGGTTCGGCAGGGTGGTGGCGAGCAGTACTTC.

This sequence joins TRBV5-6 and TRBJ2-1; D is undetermined. This CDR3 region has 15 residues. Germline lookup yields CDR1 SGHDT and CDR2 YYEEEE. V lost 5 bases and J 0 bases, leaving 12 bases between the germline ends. The CDR3, as DNA: TGTGCCAGCAGTTCCTCGTATGTCTCCTACAATGAGCAGTTCTTC. Its protein is CASSSSYVSYNEQFF. Full variable domain (remainder filled in from reference TRBV5-6 and TRBJ2-1): DAGVTQSPTHLIKTRGQQVTLRCSPKSGHDTVSWYQQALGQGPQFIFQYYEEEERQRGNFPDRFSGHQFPNYSSELNVNALLLGDSALYLCASSSSYVSYNEQFFGPGTRLTVL.

A few counts support this clonotype. The chain is built from TRBV18 and TRBJ1-1; 9 bases are a match to TRBD1. Germline lookup yields CDR1 KGHSH and CDR2 LQKENI. This CDR3 has 15 residues. V dropped 1 base and J dropped 1; count of bases not matched to a gene: 1. CDR3 coding DNA: TGTGCCAGCTCACCACAGGGACAGGGGAACACTGAAGCTTTCTTT. Its protein product is CASSPQGQGNTEAFF.

The chain has TRBV19 and TRBJ1-2, with D unclear. This CDR3 spans 12 amino acids. CDR1 is LNHDA and CDR2 is SQIVND in the germline V gene (reference sequence). V was pared by 6 bases and J by 4 bases, with 9 bases between. The CDR3 sequence is CASRPQTYGYTF. CDR3 sequence (DNA): TGTGCCAGTAGGCCCCAGACCTATGGCTACACCTTC.

This clonotype appeared a few times. V usage is TRBV4-3 and J usage is TRBJ2-1, with D maybe TRBD1 (5 bases). Germline V gives CDR1 LGHNA, CDR2 YSLEER. Trimming shortened V by 1 base and J by 4 bases, and 11 bases separated the two germline ends. This CDR3 is 15 amino acids long. The CDR3 bases are TGCGCCAGCAGCCAAGTGGTTGCAGGGTACAATGAGCAGTTCTTC. Amino acids: CASSQVVAGYNEQFF.